Listed below are T cell receptor beta chains from one sample, sequenced in a study of T cell responses to AZD1222 COVID-19 vaccine. This table comes from immunoSEQ multiplex PCR, and its TCRdb copy is limited to in-frame clones, with some not included. The data show under 140,000 clones, around nine tenths seen once. The sample was peripheral blood, taken 28 days after the second AZD1222 dose. These receptor sequences come from an adult who received the AZD1222 COVID-19 vaccine. Each CDR3 is given with its conserved first and last residue. D genes are given only for firm matches. Rows give clone size only sometimes, using once, few, many, or a class for an expanded clone.

v_gene	j_gene	d_gene	abundance	CDR3nt	CDR3aa
TRBV7-9	TRBJ2-7	-	-	TGTGCCAGCAGCTTTGATTCGGACACCAAACCCTACGAGCAGTACTTC	CASSFDSDTKPYEQYF
TRBV19	TRBJ1-1	-	-	TGTGCCAGTAGTCTCAGGAGAGGGACTGAAGCTTTCTTT	CASSLRRGTEAFF
TRBV11-2	TRBJ2-3	TRBD1	-	TGTGCCAGCAGCGCCCGCCGGGGACAGGGAACAGATACGCAGTATTTT	CASSARRGQGTDTQYF
TRBV6-2/TRBV6-3	TRBJ2-5	-	-	TGTGCCAGCAGTTACTCGTATTTGGACGGACAAGAGACCCAGTACTTC	CASSYSYLDGQETQYF
TRBV7-6	TRBJ2-2	TRBD2	-	TGTGCCAGCAGCTTAGGCCCCAGACTAGCGGGGGGGCTTTGGATCGGGGAGCTGTTTTTT	CASSLGPRLAGGLWIGELFF
TRBV5-1	TRBJ2-7	-	-	TGCGCCAGCAGCCCCAGGGGGGCCACACAGTCCTACGAGCAGTACTTC	CASSPRGATQSYEQYF
TRBV9	TRBJ2-5	TRBD2	-	TGTGCCAGCAGCTCTACTAGCGGGGGTTGGGAGACCCAGTACTTC	CASSSTSGGWETQYF
TRBV5-1	TRBJ2-2	-	-	TGCGCCAGCAGCTTGGCCCAGGGAGGCACCGGGGAGCTGTTTTTT	CASSLAQGGTGELFF
TRBV5-6	TRBJ1-3	-	-	-	CASSFGPGAVGNTIYF
TRBV11-2	TRBJ2-7	TRBD2	few	TGTGCCAGCAGCTGGGGGGGATCCTACGAGCAGTACTTC	CASSWGGSYEQYF
TRBV3-1/TRBV3-2	TRBJ2-1	TRBD2	-	TGTGCCAGCAGCCAAGGTCGGCTAGCGGCTTTTTACAATGAGCAGTTCTTC	CASSQGRLAAFYNEQFF
TRBV7-6	TRBJ1-6	TRBD1	few	TGTGCCAGCAGCCGGGGGACAGGGGCCAGCTCCTATAATTCACCCCTCCACTTT	CASSRGTGASSYNSPLHF
TRBV27	TRBJ1-5	-	-	TGTGCCAGCAGTTTAGCGCAGCCCTATAGCAATCAGCCCCAGCATTTT	CASSLAQPYSNQPQHF
TRBV18	TRBJ1-1	-	-	TGTGCCAGTCATAGGACGGGGACTGAAGCTTTCTTT	CASHRTGTEAFF
TRBV19	TRBJ1-5	TRBD1	-	TGTGCCAGTACCGCTAGGGGGCACCCCAATCAGCCCCAGCATTTT	CASTARGHPNQPQHF
TRBV19	TRBJ1-1	-	-	TGTGCCAGTAGTATAGTATGGACGGGCGACACTGAAGCTTTCTTT	CASSIVWTGDTEAFF
TRBV4-1	TRBJ1-6	-	-	TGCGCCAGCAGCCGCCCATTATTTCCCGATTCACCCCTCCACTTT	CASSRPLFPDSPLHF
TRBV11-2	TRBJ1-5	-	-	TGTGCCAGCAGCTTCAGGGGAGGGGATCATAGCAATCAGCCCCAGCATTTT	CASSFRGGDHSNQPQHF
TRBV11-1	TRBJ2-2	-	-	TGTGCCAGCAGCTTGAACCAACAGAACACCGGGGAGCTGTTTTTT	CASSLNQQNTGELFF
TRBV5-6	TRBJ1-2	-	-	TGTGCCAGCACCCGAGGCAGGGTGAACTATGGCTACACCTTC	CASTRGRVNYGYTF
TRBV7-6	TRBJ2-3	-	-	TGTGCCAGCAGCTTAGAAAGCCTAGCGCCTACAATTACTAGCACAGATACGCAGTATTTT	CASSLESLAPTITSTDTQYF
TRBV6-2/TRBV6-3	TRBJ2-2	-	-	TGTGCCAGCAGTTTCGGGGTTCGAACCGGGGAGCTGTTTTTT	CASSFGVRTGELFF
TRBV4-1	TRBJ2-3	-	-	TGCGCCAGCAGCCAAGAAGAGGGGGGGCCGGCAGATACGCAGTATTTT	CASSQEEGGPADTQYF
TRBV7-2	TRBJ2-7	TRBD1	-	TGTGCCAGCAGCTTTCTCCCGGGACAGGGGGTACACGAGCAGTACTTC	CASSFLPGQGVHEQYF
TRBV6-5	TRBJ2-1	TRBD2	once	TGTGCCAGCAGAAGAACTCGCGGGGGTTACAATGAGCAGTTCTTC	CASRRTRGGYNEQFF
TRBV21-1	TRBJ2-3	-	-	TGTGCCAGCAGCAATGCAGATACGCAGTATTTT	CASSNADTQYF
TRBV19	TRBJ1-3	TRBD1	-	TGTGCCAGTACGGGACAGGGGTACTTCGACACCATATATTTT	CASTGQGYFDTIYF
TRBV4-1	TRBJ1-6	-	-	TGCGCCAGCAGCCAAGCCCCCCTCTCCTATAATTCACCCCTCCACTTT	CASSQAPLSYNSPLHF
TRBV10-3	TRBJ1-4	-	-	TGTGCCATCAGCGACTCCGGGCCTTCTAATGAAAAACTGTTTTTT	CAISDSGPSNEKLFF
TRBV5-1	TRBJ2-7	-	-	TGCGCCAGCAGCCTGTCTGCGAGTACCCCTCTCGAGCAGTACTTC	CASSLSASTPLEQYF
TRBV28	TRBJ1-5	-	once	TGTGCCAGCAGTTCCCAACAGGGCTATAGCAATCAGCCCCAGCATTTT	CASSSQQGYSNQPQHF
TRBV9	TRBJ1-6	-	few	TGTGCCAGCAGCGTAGTTCCCGGCAGCAATTCACCCCTCCACTTT	CASSVVPGSNSPLHF
TRBV10-3	TRBJ1-1	-	few	TGTGCCATCAGTGAGTCCGTGGGGGCGACTGAAGCTTTCTTT	CAISESVGATEAFF
TRBV29-1	TRBJ2-2	TRBD1	-	TGCAGCGTTGGGGACAGGGAGGCGGGGGAGCTGTTTTTT	CSVGDREAGELFF
TRBV3-1/TRBV3-2	TRBJ1-1	-	few	TGTGCCAGCAGCCAATCCCCTGTGGGGTCGAACACTGAAGCTTTCTTT	CASSQSPVGSNTEAFF
TRBV15	TRBJ1-2	-	-	TGTGCCACCAGCAGAGACCCGGGGCTAACTAACTATGGCTACACCTTC	CATSRDPGLTNYGYTF
TRBV5-1	TRBJ2-3	-	-	TGCGCCAGCAGCCGCGCCCGGGGCACAGATACGCAGTATTTT	CASSRARGTDTQYF
TRBV10-3	TRBJ2-7	-	few	TGTGCCATCAGTGAGTCTCGGGGTAGGTTCATCTACGAGCAGTACTTC	CAISESRGRFIYEQYF
TRBV28	TRBJ2-7	-	few	TGTGCCAGCAGCTACGCTGGCACGGATTCCTACGAGCAGTACTTC	CASSYAGTDSYEQYF
TRBV11-3	TRBJ2-2	-	-	TGTGCCAGCAGCTTAAGGCTAGCAATTGGTTCTGGGGAGCTGTTTTTT	CASSLRLAIGSGELFF
TRBV9	TRBJ1-5	-	-	TGTGCCAGCAGCGTAGATCCAGATAGCAATCAGCCCCAGCATTTT	CASSVDPDSNQPQHF
TRBV20-1	TRBJ2-3	-	once	TGCAGTGCTAGAATTCAAGATACGCAGTATTTT	CSARIQDTQYF